Presented here are 5 T cell receptor beta chains from one specimen sequenced in a study of yellow fever vaccine responses in identical twins. TCRdb passed the RT-PCR reads through MiXCR, listing each CDR3 protein once. The table lists about 13,000 distinct CDR3 sequences, around four fifths of them singletons, with 1.7% in the top ten. Sample: T cells from blood (PBMCs), unsorted or a sorted subset (not recorded which), taken before or after yellow fever vaccination (not recorded which). The receptors shown here come from a woman aged 18-29 years who received the yellow fever vaccine.

The J gene is TRBJ2-1, the V gene TRBV7-9; 7 positions agree with TRBD2. This CDR3 is 15 amino acids long. Germline CDR1 SEHNR, CDR2 FQNEAQ (reference sequence). V was clipped by 1 base and J by 7 bases; unmatched bases: 7. The CDR3 loop is CASSLVREKGNEQFF. DNA of the CDR3: TGTGCCAGCAGCTTAGTGCGGGAGAAGGGGAATGAGCAGTTCTTC.

V is TRBV4-2 and J is TRBJ1-1; D possibly corresponds to TRBD1 (5 bases). CDR3 size: 13 residues. CDR1 is LGHNA, CDR2 YNFKEQ, per germline. V shed 0 bases and J shed 5 bases, with 7 bases lying between them. CDR3 sequence (DNA): TGTGCCAGCAGCCAAGATGGGGGGACTGAAGCTTTCTTT. It is translated as CASSQDGGTEAFF.

The rearrangement uses TRBV12-5 and TRBJ2-4, with 8 bases lining up with TRBD2. Germline lookup yields CDR1 LGHNT and CDR2 FRNRAP. The CDR3 extends over 16 amino acids. The ends lost 7 bases at V and 6 bases at J; junction bases unmatched: 14. The CDR3 region has the DNA TGTGCTAGTGCCCCGGGGGGGGTCGGTTTGGGAAACATTCAGTACTTC. Protein sequence: CASAPGGVGLGNIQYF.

The V gene is TRBV11-1, the J gene TRBJ2-7, with D uncertain. With 3 bases removed from V and 5 bases from J, the gap between germline ends came to 5 bases. The CDR3 length is 11 residues. CDR1 and CDR2 (germline): SGHAT, FQDESV (reference sequence). The CDR3 here is CASSLGDEQYF. CDR3 sequence (DNA): TGTGCCAGCAGCTTGGGCGACGAGCAGTACTTC.

This chain links TRBV29-1 with TRBJ2-1, with 8 bases matching TRBD2. This CDR3 is built from 12 residues. V trimming: 2 bases; J trimming: 8 bases; junction bases outside the gene matches: 2. Germline CDR1 reads SQVTM; CDR2 reads ANQGSEA. The CDR3 is CSVERTSHEQFF. CDR3 nucleotide sequence: TGCAGCGTTGAACGGACTAGCCATGAGCAGTTCTTC.